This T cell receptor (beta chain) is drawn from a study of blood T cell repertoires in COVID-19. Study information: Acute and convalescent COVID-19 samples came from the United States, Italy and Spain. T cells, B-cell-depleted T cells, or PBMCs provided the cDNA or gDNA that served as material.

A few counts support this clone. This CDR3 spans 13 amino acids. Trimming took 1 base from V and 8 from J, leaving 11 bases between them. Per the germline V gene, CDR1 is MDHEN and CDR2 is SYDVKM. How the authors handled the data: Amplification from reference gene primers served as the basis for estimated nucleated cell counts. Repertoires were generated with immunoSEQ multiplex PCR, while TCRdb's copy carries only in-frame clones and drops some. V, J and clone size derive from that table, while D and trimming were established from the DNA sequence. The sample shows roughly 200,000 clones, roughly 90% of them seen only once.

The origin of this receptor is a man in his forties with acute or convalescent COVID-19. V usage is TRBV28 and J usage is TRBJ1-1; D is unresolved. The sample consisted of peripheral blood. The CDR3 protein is CASSLYMTREAFF. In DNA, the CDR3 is TGTGCCAGCAGTTTATATATGACTCGAGAAGCTTTCTTT.